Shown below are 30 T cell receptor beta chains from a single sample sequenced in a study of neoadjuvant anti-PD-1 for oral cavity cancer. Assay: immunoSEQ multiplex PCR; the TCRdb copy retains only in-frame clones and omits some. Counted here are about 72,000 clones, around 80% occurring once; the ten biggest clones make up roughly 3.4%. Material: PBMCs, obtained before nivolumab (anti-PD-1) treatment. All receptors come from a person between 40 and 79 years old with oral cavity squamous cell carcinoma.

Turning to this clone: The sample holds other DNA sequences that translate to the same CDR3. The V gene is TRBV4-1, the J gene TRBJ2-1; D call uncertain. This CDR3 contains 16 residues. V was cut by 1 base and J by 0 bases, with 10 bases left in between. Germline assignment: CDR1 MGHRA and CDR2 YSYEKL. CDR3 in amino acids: CASSQVNLISYNEQFF. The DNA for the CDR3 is TGCGCCAGCAGCCAAGTAAATCTCATCTCCTACAATGAGCAGTTCTTC.

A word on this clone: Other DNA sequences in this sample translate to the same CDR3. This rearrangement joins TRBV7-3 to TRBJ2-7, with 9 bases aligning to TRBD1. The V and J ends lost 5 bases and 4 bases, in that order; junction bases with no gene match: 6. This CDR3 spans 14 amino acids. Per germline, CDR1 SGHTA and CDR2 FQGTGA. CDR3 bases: TGTGCCAGCAGCCGGGGACAGGGCGCTTACGAGCAGTACTTC. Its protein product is CASSRGQGAYEQYF.

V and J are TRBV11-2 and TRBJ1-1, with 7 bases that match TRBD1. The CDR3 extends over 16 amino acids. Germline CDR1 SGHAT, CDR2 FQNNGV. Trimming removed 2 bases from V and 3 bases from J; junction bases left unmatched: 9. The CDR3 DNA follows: TGTGCCAGCAGCTTATTAAGGGGGCGCTTGGACACTGAAGCTTTCTTT. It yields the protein CASSLLRGRLDTEAFF.

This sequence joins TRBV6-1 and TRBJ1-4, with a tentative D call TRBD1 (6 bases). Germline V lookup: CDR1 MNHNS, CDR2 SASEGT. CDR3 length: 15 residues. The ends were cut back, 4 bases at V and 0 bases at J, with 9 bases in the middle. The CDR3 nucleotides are TGTGCCAGCAGTGGGACAGATGCAACTAATGAAAAACTGTTTTTT. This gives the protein CASSGTDATNEKLFF.

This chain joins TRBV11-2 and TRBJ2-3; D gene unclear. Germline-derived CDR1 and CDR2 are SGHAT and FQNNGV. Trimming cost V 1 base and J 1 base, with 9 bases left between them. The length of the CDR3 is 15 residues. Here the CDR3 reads CASSLVRIGTDTQYF. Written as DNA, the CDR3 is TGTGCCAGCAGCTTAGTCCGCATCGGCACAGATACGCAGTATTTT. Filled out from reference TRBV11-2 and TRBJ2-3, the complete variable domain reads EAGVAQSPRYKIIEKRQSVAFWCNPISGHATLYWYQQILGQGPKLLIQFQNNGVVDDSQLPKDRFSAERLKGVDSTLKIQPAKLEDSAVYLCASSLVRIGTDTQYFGPGTRLTVL.

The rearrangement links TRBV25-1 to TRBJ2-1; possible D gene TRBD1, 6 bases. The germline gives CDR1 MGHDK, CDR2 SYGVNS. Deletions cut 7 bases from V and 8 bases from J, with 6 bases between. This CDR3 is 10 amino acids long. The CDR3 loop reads CASKGDEQFF. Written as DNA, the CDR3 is TGTGCCAGCAAGGGGGATGAGCAGTTCTTC.

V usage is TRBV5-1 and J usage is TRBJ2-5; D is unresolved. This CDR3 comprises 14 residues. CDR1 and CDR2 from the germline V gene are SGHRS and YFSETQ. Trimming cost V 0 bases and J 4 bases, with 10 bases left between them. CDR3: CASSLGQFRETQYF. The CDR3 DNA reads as TGCGCCAGCAGCTTGGGTCAGTTCAGAGAGACCCAGTACTTC.

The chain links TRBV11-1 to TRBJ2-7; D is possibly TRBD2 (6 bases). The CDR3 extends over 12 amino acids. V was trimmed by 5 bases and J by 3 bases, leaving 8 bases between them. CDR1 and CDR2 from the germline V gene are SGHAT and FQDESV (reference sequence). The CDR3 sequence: CASSPGVYEQYF. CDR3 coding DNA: TGTGCCAGCAGCCCGGGAGTCTACGAGCAGTACTTC.

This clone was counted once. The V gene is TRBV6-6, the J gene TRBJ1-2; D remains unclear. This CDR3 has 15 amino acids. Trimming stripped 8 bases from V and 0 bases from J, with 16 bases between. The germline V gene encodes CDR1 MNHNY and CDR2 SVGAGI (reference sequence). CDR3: CASVTPAGANYGYTF. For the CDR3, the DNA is TGTGCCAGCGTCACCCCCGCCGGTGCTAACTATGGCTACACCTTC.

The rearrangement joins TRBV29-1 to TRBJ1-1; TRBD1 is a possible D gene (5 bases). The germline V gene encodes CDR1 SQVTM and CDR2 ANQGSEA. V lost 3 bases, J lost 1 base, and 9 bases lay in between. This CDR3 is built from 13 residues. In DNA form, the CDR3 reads TGCAGCGTTGAGGGGGGTAGGAACACTGAAGCTTTCTTT. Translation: CSVEGGRNTEAFF.

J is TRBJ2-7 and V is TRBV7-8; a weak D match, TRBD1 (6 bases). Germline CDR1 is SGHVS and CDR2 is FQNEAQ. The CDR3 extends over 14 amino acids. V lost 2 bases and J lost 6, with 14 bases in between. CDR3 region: CASSLNWGLVEQYF. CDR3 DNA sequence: TGTGCCAGCAGCTTAAATTGGGGGCTCGTCGAGCAGTACTTC.

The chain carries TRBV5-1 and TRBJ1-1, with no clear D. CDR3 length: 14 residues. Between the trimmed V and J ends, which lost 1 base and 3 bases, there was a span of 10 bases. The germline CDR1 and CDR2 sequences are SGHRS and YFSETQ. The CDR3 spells CASSLLARDTEAFF. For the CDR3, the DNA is TGCGCCAGCAGCTTGCTGGCGAGGGACACTGAAGCTTTCTTT. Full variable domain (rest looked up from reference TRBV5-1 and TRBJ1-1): KAGVTQTPRYLIKTRGQQVTLSCSPISGHRSVSWYQQTPGQGLQFLFEYFSETQRNKGNFPGRFSGRQFSNSRSEMNVSTLELGDSALYLCASSLLARDTEAFFGQGTRLTVV.

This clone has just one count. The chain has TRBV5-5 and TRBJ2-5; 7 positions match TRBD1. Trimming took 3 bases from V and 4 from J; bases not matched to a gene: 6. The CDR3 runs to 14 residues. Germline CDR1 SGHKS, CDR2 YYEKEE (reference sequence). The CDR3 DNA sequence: TGTGCCAGCAGCTCCGGACAGGTTCCAGAGACCCAGTACTTC. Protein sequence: CASSSGQVPETQYF.

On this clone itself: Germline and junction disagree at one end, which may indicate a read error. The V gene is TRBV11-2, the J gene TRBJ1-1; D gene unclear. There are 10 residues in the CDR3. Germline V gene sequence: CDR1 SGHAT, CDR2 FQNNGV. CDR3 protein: CASSFLRTTF. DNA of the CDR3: TGTGCCAGCAGCTTTCTCCGGACCACCTTT.

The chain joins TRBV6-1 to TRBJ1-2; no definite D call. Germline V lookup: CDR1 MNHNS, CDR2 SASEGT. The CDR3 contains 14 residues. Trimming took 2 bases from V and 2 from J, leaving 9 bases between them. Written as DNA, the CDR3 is TGTGCCAGCAGTGAAACAGAGTTAAACTATGGCTACACCTTC. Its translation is CASSETELNYGYTF.

The CDR3 protein is CASSPSRGRAEQFF. CDR3 bases: TGTGCCAGCAGCCCCTCCCGGGGGAGAGCTGAGCAGTTCTTC. The genes are TRBV7-9 and TRBJ2-1; D is perhaps TRBD2 (6 bases). Germline assignment: CDR1 SEHNR and CDR2 FQNEAQ (reference sequence). V gave up 5 bases and J gave up 9 bases, with 17 bases separating them. This CDR3 region has 14 residues.

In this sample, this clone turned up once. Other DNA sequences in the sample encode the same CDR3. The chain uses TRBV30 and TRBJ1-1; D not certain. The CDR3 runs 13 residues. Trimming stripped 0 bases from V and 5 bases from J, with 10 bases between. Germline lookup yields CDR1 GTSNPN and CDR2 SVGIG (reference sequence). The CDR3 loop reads CAWSVSGGTEAFF. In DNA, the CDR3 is TGTGCCTGGAGTGTCTCAGGAGGTACTGAAGCTTTCTTT.

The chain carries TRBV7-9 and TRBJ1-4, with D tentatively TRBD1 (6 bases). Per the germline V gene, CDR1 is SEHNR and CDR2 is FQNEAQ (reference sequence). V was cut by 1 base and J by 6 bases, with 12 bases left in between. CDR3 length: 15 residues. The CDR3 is CASSLGGAGDEKLFF. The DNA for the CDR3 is TGTGCCAGCAGCTTAGGAGGAGCAGGGGATGAAAAACTGTTTTTT.

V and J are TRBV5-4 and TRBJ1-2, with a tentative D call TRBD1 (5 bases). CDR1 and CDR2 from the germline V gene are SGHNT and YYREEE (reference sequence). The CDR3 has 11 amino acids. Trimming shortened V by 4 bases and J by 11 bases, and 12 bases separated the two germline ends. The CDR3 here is CASSRLGGYTF. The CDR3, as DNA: TGTGCCAGCAGCCGACTGGGGGGGTACACCTTC.

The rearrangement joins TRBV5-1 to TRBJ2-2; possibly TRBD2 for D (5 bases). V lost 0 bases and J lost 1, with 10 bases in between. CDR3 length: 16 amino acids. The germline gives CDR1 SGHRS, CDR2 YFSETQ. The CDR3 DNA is TGCGCCAGCAGCTTGGTAGCGAGCTTGAACACCGGGGAGCTGTTTTTT. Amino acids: CASSLVASLNTGELFF.

Written as DNA, the CDR3 is TGTGCCAGCAGCCCAGACCGTTCCAAAAACATTCAGTACTTC. It yields the protein CASSPDRSKNIQYF. J is TRBJ2-4 and V is TRBV7-8; no clear D. CDR1 is SGHVS and CDR2 is FQNEAQ in the germline V gene. The CDR3 sequence is 14 residues long. The V gene lost 5 bases and the J gene lost 2 bases, with 10 bases spanning the gap.

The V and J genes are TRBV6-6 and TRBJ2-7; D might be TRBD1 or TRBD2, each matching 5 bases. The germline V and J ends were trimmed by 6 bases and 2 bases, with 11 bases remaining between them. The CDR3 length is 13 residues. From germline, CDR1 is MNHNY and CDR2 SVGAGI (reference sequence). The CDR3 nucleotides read TGTGCCAGCAGGAGGGACGGACCCTACGAGCAGTACTTC. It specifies CASRRDGPYEQYF.

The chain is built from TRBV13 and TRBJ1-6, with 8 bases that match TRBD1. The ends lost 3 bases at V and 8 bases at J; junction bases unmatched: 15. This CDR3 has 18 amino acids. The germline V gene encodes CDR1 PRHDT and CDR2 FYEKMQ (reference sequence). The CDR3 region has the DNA TGTGCCAGCAGCTTCGGGGAGGACAGGGCAAGAGGGGATTCACCCCTCCACTTT. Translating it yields CASSFGEDRARGDSPLHF.

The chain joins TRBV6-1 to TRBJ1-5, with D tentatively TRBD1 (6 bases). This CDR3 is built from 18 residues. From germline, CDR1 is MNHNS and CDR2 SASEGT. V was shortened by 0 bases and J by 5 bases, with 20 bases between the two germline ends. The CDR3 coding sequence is TGTGCCAGCAGTGAAGCTGTAGGTAATTCAGGGGTTCATCAGCCCCAGCATTTT. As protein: CASSEAVGNSGVHQPQHF.

As DNA, the CDR3 is TGCAGCCTTCGTGGCCTCTATGGCTACACCTTC. This gives the protein CSLRGLYGYTF. The V and J genes are TRBV20-1 and TRBJ1-2; D is uncertain. This CDR3 has 11 amino acids. Germline CDR1 is DFQATT and CDR2 is SNEGSKA (reference sequence).

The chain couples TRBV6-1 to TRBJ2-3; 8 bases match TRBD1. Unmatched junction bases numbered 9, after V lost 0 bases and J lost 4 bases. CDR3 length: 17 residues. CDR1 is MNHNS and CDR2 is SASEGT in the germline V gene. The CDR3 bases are TGTGCCAGCAGTGAAGCCATAGGGTCCAGGGGGCCAGATACGCAGTATTTT. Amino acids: CASSEAIGSRGPDTQYF.

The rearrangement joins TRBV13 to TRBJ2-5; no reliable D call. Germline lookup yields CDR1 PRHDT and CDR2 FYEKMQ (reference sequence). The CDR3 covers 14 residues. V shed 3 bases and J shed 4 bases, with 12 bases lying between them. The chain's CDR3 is CASSFRALGETQYF. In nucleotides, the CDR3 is TGTGCCAGCAGCTTTAGGGCGTTGGGAGAGACCCAGTACTTC.

DNA for the CDR3: TGCGCCAGCAGGGGGACAGGGCTTAAATTTAACTATGGCTACACCTTC. It specifies CASRGTGLKFNYGYTF. The gene calls are TRBV4-1 and TRBJ1-2; 9 nucleotides align to TRBD1. CDR1 and CDR2 from the germline V gene are MGHRA and YSYEKL. V dropped 6 bases and J dropped 1; count of bases not matched to a gene: 9. The CDR3 extends over 16 amino acids.

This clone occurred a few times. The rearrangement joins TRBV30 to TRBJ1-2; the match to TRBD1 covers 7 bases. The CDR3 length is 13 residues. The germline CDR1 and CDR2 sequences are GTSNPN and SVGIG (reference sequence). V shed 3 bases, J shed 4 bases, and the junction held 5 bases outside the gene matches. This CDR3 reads CAWSLAGGYGYTF. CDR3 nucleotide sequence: TGTGCCTGGAGCTTGGCAGGGGGCTATGGCTACACCTTC. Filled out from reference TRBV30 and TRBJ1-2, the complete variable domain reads SQTIHQWPATLVQPVGSPLSLECTVEGTSNPNLYWYRQAAGRGLQLLFYSVGIGQISSEVPQNLSASRPQDRQFILSSKKLLLSDSGFYLCAWSLAGGYGYTFGSGTRLTVV.

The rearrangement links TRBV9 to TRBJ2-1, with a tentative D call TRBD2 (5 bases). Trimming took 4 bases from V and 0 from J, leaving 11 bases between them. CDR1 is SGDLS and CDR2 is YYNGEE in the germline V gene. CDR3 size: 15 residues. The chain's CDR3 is CASSPDGNSYNEQFF. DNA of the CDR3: TGTGCCAGCAGCCCCGACGGGAACTCCTACAATGAGCAGTTCTTC.